The next 9 T cell receptor beta chains were all read from a single sample in a study of cytomegalovirus exposure and HLA in healthy donors. PCR used 60 Vbeta primers and 13 Jbeta primers. The protocol was immunoSEQ multiplex PCR, while the TCRdb copy is restricted to in-frame clones and leaves out a portion. The sample holds 150,000 to 200,000 clones, 75% to 85% seen once. Sequenced input: PBMCs. The origin of the receptors is a woman under 30 in good health and CMV-seropositive.

The chain joins TRBV29-1 to TRBJ1-2; D is undetermined. The CDR3 spans 11 residues. Germline V gene data show CDR1 as SQVTM and CDR2 as ANQGSEA. V lost 2 bases and J lost 5, with 6 bases in between. CDR3 residues: CSVEKEYGYTF. As DNA, the CDR3 is TGCAGCGTTGAAAAAGAGTATGGCTACACCTTC.

The V and J genes are TRBV10-3 and TRBJ1-3; D unclear. The CDR3 length is 12 residues. V was cut by 7 bases and J by 0 bases, with 4 bases left in between. Germline V CDR1 and CDR2: ENHRY, SYGVKD. The CDR3 loop reads CAITGSGNTIYF. For the CDR3, the DNA is TGTGCCATCACCGGCTCTGGAAACACCATATATTTT.

The rearrangement links TRBV5-4 to TRBJ2-1; D perhaps matches TRBD1 (6 bases). The CDR3 is 15 residues long. CDR1 and CDR2 from the germline V gene are SGHNT and YYREEE (reference sequence). The ends were cut back, 1 base at V and 9 bases at J, with 17 bases in the middle. CDR3 sequence reads: CASSLSPAGVGEQFF. DNA for the CDR3: TGTGCCAGCAGCTTGAGTCCGGCAGGGGTGGGTGAGCAGTTCTTC.

This clone was seen more than once but under ten times. For the CDR3, the DNA is TGTGCCACTAAACCGGGACTAGCGGGGGGCGAGCAGTACTTC. Encoded protein: CATKPGLAGGEQYF. V gene TRBV19 combines with J gene TRBJ2-7, with 15 bases aligning to TRBD2. Germline V gene data show CDR1 as LNHDA and CDR2 as SQIVND (reference sequence). CDR3 length equals 14 residues. Losses at the gene ends were 10 bases for V and 6 bases for J; bases not matched to a gene: 7.

This clone was seen a single time. The chain combines TRBV6-5 with TRBJ2-7, with 8 bases lining up with TRBD1. CDR3 size: 13 residues. Germline CDR1 and CDR2: MNHEY and SVGAGI. The J segment lost 5 bases and the V segment lost 8 bases, leaving 8 bases of the junction unmatched. CDR3 nucleotide sequence: TGTGCCAGCGGCAGGGGGCGAGATCACGAGCAGTACTTC. Translation gives CASGRGRDHEQYF.

This rearrangement joins TRBV10-2 to TRBJ1-4; TRBD1 matches at 9 bases. Germline-derived CDR1 and CDR2 are WSHSY and SAAADI. The CDR3 extends over 14 amino acids. Losses at the gene ends were 6 bases for V and 7 bases for J; bases not matched to a gene: 6. The CDR3 protein is CASRAGTGSEKLFF. As DNA, the CDR3 is TGCGCCAGCAGAGCCGGGACAGGGAGTGAAAAACTGTTTTTT.

V is TRBV4-3 and J is TRBJ2-5; D possibly corresponds to TRBD2 (5 bases). The V and J ends lost 1 base and 5 bases respectively, with 14 bases between them. Looked up from germline, CDR1 is LGHNA and CDR2 is YSLEER. The CDR3 loop spans 15 amino acids. CDR3 coding DNA: TGCGCCAGCAGCCAAGGTCGGGGTAGCGCGGAGACCCAGTACTTC. Its translation: CASSQGRGSAETQYF.

The rearrangement links TRBV9 to TRBJ1-2, with a possible D match to TRBD1 (6 bases). This CDR3 is built from 13 residues. Trimming removed 4 bases from V and 4 bases from J, with 11 bases in between. CDR1 SGDLS and CDR2 YYNGEE come from the germline V gene. Here the CDR3 DNA reads TGTGCCAGCAGCAGCTCAGGGGCCTATGGCTACACCTTC. It translates to CASSSSGAYGYTF.

J is TRBJ1-1 and V is TRBV10-3, with TRBD1 matching over 10 bases. Germline CDR1 is ENHRY and CDR2 is SYGVKD. The CDR3 is 13 residues long. The V and J ends lost 10 bases and 5 bases, in that order; junction bases with no gene match: 7. The CDR3 spells CATTGTGETEAFF. In DNA, the CDR3 is TGTGCCACTACCGGGACAGGGGAGACTGAAGCTTTCTTT.